The source of this TCR beta chain is a study of CD4+ T cells in melanoma. Some clones are missing from TCRdb's copy, which holds only in-frame ones; the method was immunoSEQ multiplex PCR. The repertoire has roughly 19,000 clones, over 75% of them found once; the top ten carry roughly a tenth. CDR1 and CDR2 (germline): MGHRA, YSYEKL. The CDR3 contains 16 residues. V lost 0 bases, J lost 4 bases, and 5 bases stayed unmatched. The genes are TRBV4-1 and TRBJ2-1, with 8 bases that match TRBD2. This sequence originates from a human donor with melanoma. CDR3 in amino acids: CASSQDPGGLYNEQFF. The DNA of the CDR3 is TGCGCCAGCAGCCAAGATCCGGGGGGGCTATACAATGAGCAGTTCTTC.